The rows below give T cell receptor beta chains drawn from one sample of a study of radiotherapy plus CTLA-4 blockade in lung cancer. Measured with immunoSEQ multiplex PCR; TCRdb has only the in-frame clones, and not every one. There are about 81,000 clones in the sample; about two thirds occur only once, and 11% to 15% lies in the top ten. This material consisted of peripheral blood, taken from a patient treated with radiotherapy plus ipilimumab. These receptors all stem from a human donor with non-small cell lung cancer that progressed on radiotherapy plus ipilimumab. Both conserved end residues are part of each CDR3. Fields, in order: D gene, V gene, J gene, CDR3 protein. D genes are given only for firm matches.

TRBD2	TRBV5-4	TRBJ2-1	CASRPSGRHNEQFF
TRBD2	TRBV11-2	TRBJ2-7	CASSRLGGGYEQYF
.	TRBV7-9	TRBJ1-2	CASSLDDYYGYTF
TRBD1	TRBV4-1	TRBJ1-5	CASSQLPGDRVSNQPQHF
TRBD2	TRBV6-6	TRBJ2-5	CASSYSEREYQETQYF
.	TRBV18	TRBJ2-7	CASSQPGGRAYEQYF
.	TRBV6-1	TRBJ1-3	CASSEDWGAGNTIYF
TRBD1	TRBV6-1	TRBJ2-7	CASSEPDRALGEQYF
.	TRBV5-1	TRBJ2-6	CASKEGSGANVLTF
TRBD1	TRBV4-2	TRBJ2-5	CASSRGRWGQGEETQYF
.	TRBV27	TRBJ2-2	CASSYPRAGELFF
.	TRBV7-9	TRBJ1-1	CASSPSILGELWMNTEAFF
.	TRBV7-9	TRBJ1-2	CASSHDFDGYTF
.	TRBV30	TRBJ1-1	CAWTVTNTEAFF
.	TRBV5-1	TRBJ2-5	CASSLEAPKETQYF
.	TRBV5-8	TRBJ1-6	CASSFPGSSYNSPLHF
TRBD1	TRBV6-1	TRBJ1-2	CASSGDRGSPYGYTF
.	TRBV5-1	TRBJ2-3	CASSLKGSTDTQYF
TRBD2	TRBV4-2	TRBJ2-1	CASSLNSGGASNEQFF
TRBD1	TRBV5-4	TRBJ2-7	CASSLGQFSYEQYF
.	TRBV6-6	TRBJ2-3	CASSLTSTDTQYF
.	TRBV27	TRBJ1-1	CASSLGSANTEAFF
.	TRBV7-2	TRBJ2-3	CASGADREDTQYF
.	TRBV6-5	TRBJ1-1	CASRPGGGEAFF
.	TRBV10-3	TRBJ1-1	CAHRGGGTEAFF
TRBD1	TRBV15	TRBJ1-2	CATSIDRVEGYTF
.	TRBV7-8	TRBJ2-7	CASSLDRTAAYEQYF
.	TRBV19	TRBJ2-3	CASSGTPRTDTQYF
.	TRBV9	TRBJ2-5	CASSVGGSGETQYF
TRBD1	TRBV6-1	TRBJ1-1	CASSVGTGEAFF
.	TRBV2	TRBJ1-1	CASSREMNTEAFF
TRBD1	TRBV28	TRBJ1-2	CASGQGRDGYTF
.	TRBV21-1	TRBJ2-3	CASSKAAPSGSLRTDTQYF
.	TRBV7-6	TRBJ1-2	CASSLGASGGGGNGYTF
.	TRBV19	TRBJ2-6	CASNSPSRAGANVLTF
.	TRBV30	TRBJ2-3	CAWGVGGGITQYF